This entry describes one TCR beta chain. This entry belongs to a study of Graves' ophthalmopathy and Graves' hyperthyroidism. Germline V lookup: CDR1 SEHNR, CDR2 FQNEAQ (reference sequence). V lost 2 bases and J lost 4, with 12 bases in between. The CDR3 totals 16 residues. Amplification of TCR beta CDR3 regions used RNA transcripts. First-round RT-PCR relied on HTBI primers, and a second-round multiplex PCR came next. TCRdb fed the multiplex PCR reads into MiXCR, producing one record per CDR3 protein. Of almost 750,000 distinct CDR3 sequences in the sample, around 40% are singletons; the top ten hold 44%.

Sequenced input: peripheral blood. V gene TRBV7-9 combines with J gene TRBJ2-6; D gene uncertain. This clonotype originated in an adult man with Graves' ophthalmopathy. The CDR3 DNA sequence: TGTGCCAGCAGCTTACGCGCGAACACCGGGGCCAACGTCCTGACTTTC. Its translation is CASSLRANTGANVLTF.